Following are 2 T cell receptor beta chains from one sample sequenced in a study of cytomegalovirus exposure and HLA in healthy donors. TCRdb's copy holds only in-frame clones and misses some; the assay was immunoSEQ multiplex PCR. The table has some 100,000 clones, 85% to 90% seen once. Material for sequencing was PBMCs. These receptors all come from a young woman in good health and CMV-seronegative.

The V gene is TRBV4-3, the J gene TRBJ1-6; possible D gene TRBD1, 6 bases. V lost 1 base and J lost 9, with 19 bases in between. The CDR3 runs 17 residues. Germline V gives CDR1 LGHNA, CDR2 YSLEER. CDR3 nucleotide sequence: TGCGCCAGCAGCCAAGGTATAACAGGGAGGGGATCTTCACCCCTCCACTTT. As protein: CASSQGITGRGSSPLHF.

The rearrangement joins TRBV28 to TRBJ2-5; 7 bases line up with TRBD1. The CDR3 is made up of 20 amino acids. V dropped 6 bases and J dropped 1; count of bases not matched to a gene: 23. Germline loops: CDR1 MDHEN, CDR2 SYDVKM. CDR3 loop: CASSLYMGQNHEQVQETQYF. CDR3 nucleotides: TGTGCCAGCAGCCTTTACATGGGACAGAACCACGAACAAGTCCAAGAGACCCAGTACTTC.